Listed below are T cell receptor beta chains from one sample, sequenced in a study of beta chain features in type 1 diabetes. Sequencing was performed with immunoSEQ multiplex PCR; in TCRdb, only in-frame clones are kept and a portion is missing. The table has about 340,000 clones, about a tenth seen once. The sequencing sample was made of central memory CD4+ T cells from blood. The receptors were sampled from a man aged 25 to 40 with type 1 diabetes. CDR3s include the opening cysteine and the closing phenylalanine or tryptophan. The order of the fields is clone size, J gene, V gene, D gene, CDR3 DNA, CDR3 protein. D genes are given only for firm matches. Clone size is stated in some rows and not others, as once, few, many or a class when expanded.

>-|TRBJ2-5|TRBV11-2|TRBD1
TGTGCCAGCAGCCGTTCGACAGGGCGTCAATTTGAGACCCAGTACTTC
CASSRSTGRQFETQYF
>-|TRBJ1-3|TRBV4-3|-
TGCGCCAGCAGCCAAGAGTCTGGAAACACCATATATTTT
CASSQESGNTIYF
>-|TRBJ1-1|TRBV5-6|-
TGTGCCAGCAGCTGGGGGGACTCTGAAGCTTTCTTT
CASSWGDSEAFF
>-|TRBJ2-5|TRBV5-6|-
TGTGCCAGCAGCTGGGGAAGTCCCCGGGAGACCCAGTACTTC
CASSWGSPRETQYF
>few|TRBJ2-4|TRBV10-2|TRBD2
TGCGCCAGCAGTGAGTCGATTAGCGGGGGGTTGGCCAAAAACATTCAGTACTTC
CASSESISGGLAKNIQYF
>few|TRBJ1-3|TRBV5-6|-
TGTGCCAGCAGCTTACAGGGCCGAGACACCATATATTTT
CASSLQGRDTIYF
>-|TRBJ2-1|TRBV2|TRBD1
TGTGCCAGCAGTGCCGGGACAGGGTACAATGAGCAGTTCTTC
CASSAGTGYNEQFF
>-|TRBJ1-2|TRBV7-9|TRBD1
TGTGCCAGCAGCTACTCGCTAGACAGGGAAGGTGGCTACACCTTC
CASSYSLDREGGYTF
>-|TRBJ2-3|TRBV7-6|-
TGTGCCAGCAGCCCCGGTCGAAGGAACACAGATACGCAGTATTTT
CASSPGRRNTDTQYF
>-|TRBJ1-2|TRBV21-1|-
TGTGCCAGCAGCAAATCTCCCCTCGGCCCCCAGGGGGGCTACACCTTC
CASSKSPLGPQGGYTF
>many|TRBJ2-5|TRBV12-5|-
TGTGCTAGTGGTTTGCCTGGGCCCAAGGGGACGACCCAGTACTTC
CASGLPGPKGTTQYF
>few|TRBJ2-7|TRBV4-2|TRBD2
TGTGCCAGCAGCCCTACTAGCGGGGCTTCCTACGAGCAGTACTTC
CASSPTSGASYEQYF
>few|TRBJ1-3|TRBV11-2|-
TGTGCCAGCAGCGCCGGACTCATGAGCTCTGGAAACACCATATATTTT
CASSAGLMSSGNTIYF
>-|TRBJ2-2|TRBV7-9|-
TGTGCCAGCAGCTTGGACCTCCAGGACCGGGAGCTGTTTTTT
CASSLDLQDRELFF
>-|TRBJ2-3|TRBV7-2|-
TGTGCCAGCAGCTCGACTCCAGCTACGCAGTATTTT
CASSSTPATQYF
>few|TRBJ2-5|TRBV29-1|-
TGCAGCGTTGAATCGGCAGGGCGGGAGACCCAGTACTTC
CSVESAGRETQYF
>-|TRBJ2-1|TRBV27|TRBD1
TGTGCCAGCAGTTCTGACCTCCGGGACAGATTCCAGAATGAGCAGTTCTTC
CASSSDLRDRFQNEQFF